These 10 T cell receptor beta chains were sequenced from one sample in a study of early T cells in non-severe SARS-CoV-2 infection. MiXCR, applied by TCRdb to the 5' RACE reads, yields one record per CDR3 protein. The table lists around 86,000 distinct CDR3 sequences, 14% to 15% of them singletons, with 0.58% in the top ten. The sequencing sample was made of whole blood. These receptors were taken from an adult who was a healthcare worker with PCR-confirmed SARS-CoV-2 infection or an uninfected control (not recorded which).

The V call is TRBV2, the J call TRBJ2-3; unclear D gene. CDR3 length: 12 residues. Trimming left V 6 bases short and J 5 bases short, with 9 bases between. In germline, CDR1 is SNHLY, CDR2 FYNNEI. The DNA for the CDR3 is TGTGCCAGCAGGGACCGAGGAGATACGCAGTATTTT. This translates into CASRDRGDTQYF.

J is TRBJ2-2 and V is TRBV9, with unresolved D. Per the germline V gene, CDR1 is SGDLS and CDR2 is YYNGEE. V gave up 0 bases and J gave up 0 bases, with 6 bases separating them. The CDR3 is 15 amino acids. The CDR3 protein is CASSVGIANTGELFF. In DNA, the CDR3 is TGTGCCAGCAGCGTAGGGATCGCGAACACCGGGGAGCTGTTTTTT. The full variable domain, with the rest looked up from reference TRBV9 and TRBJ2-2, is DSGVTQTPKHLITATGQRVTLRCSPRSGDLSVYWYQQSLDQGLQFLIQYYNGEERAKGNILERFSAQQFPDLHSELNLSSLELGDSALYFCASSVGIANTGELFFGEGSRLTVL.

The chain couples TRBV6-5 to TRBJ1-5, with D perhaps TRBD1 (6 bases). This CDR3 spans 17 amino acids. V was clipped by 5 bases and J by 2 bases, with 19 bases between them. Germline CDR1 reads MNHEY; CDR2 reads SVGAGI. The CDR3 DNA is TGTGCCAGCAGTCCGGGGGGCGGGGAAAGTCGCAATCAGCCCCAGCATTTT. This sequence encodes CASSPGGGESRNQPQHF.

This sequence joins TRBV6-5 and TRBJ1-2, with D possibly TRBD1 on 5 matching bases. The V end was cut by 0 bases, the J end by 8 bases, with 10 bases between. The CDR3 is 13 amino acids. Germline V gives CDR1 MNHEY, CDR2 SVGAGI. CDR3 in DNA: TGTGCCAGCAGTTACTCCGGAGGGACCGGCTACACCTTC. It encodes CASSYSGGTGYTF.

This clonotype was counted a few times. V gene TRBV7-6 combines with J gene TRBJ2-7; TRBD1 is a possible D gene (5 bases). Per germline, CDR1 SGHVS and CDR2 FNYEAQ. The CDR3 contains 13 residues. Trimming removed 0 bases at V and 3 bases at J, with 6 bases between. The CDR3 DNA reads as TGTGCCAGCAGCTTAGCCGGACACTACGAGCAGTACGTC. It specifies CASSLAGHYEQYV.

This clonotype was recorded a few times. The gene calls are TRBV27 and TRBJ2-2; no clear D gene. The CDR3 consists of 11 residues. CDR1 is MNHEY and CDR2 is SMNVEV in the germline V gene (reference sequence). V was clipped by 7 bases and J by 6 bases, with 6 bases between them. The CDR3 reads CASTHAGELFF. DNA of the CDR3: TGTGCCAGCACCCACGCCGGGGAGCTGTTTTTT.

In its sample, this clonotype was seen a few times. This chain uses TRBV11-2 with TRBJ1-2; the D gene is possibly TRBD1 (6 bases). CDR1 is SGHAT and CDR2 is FQNNGV in the germline V gene. Deletions cut 5 bases from V and 5 bases from J, with 33 bases between. The CDR3 extends over 20 amino acids. CDR3 sequence reads: CASSIALISTGGPSAYGYTF. The CDR3, as DNA: TGTGCCAGCAGCATAGCCCTCATATCTACTGGGGGGCCTTCCGCTTATGGCTACACCTTC.

This clonotype was counted only a few times. The V call is TRBV21-1, the J call TRBJ1-2. TRBV21-1 is given as a pseudogene. This CDR3 spans 16 amino acids. DNA for the CDR3: TGTGCCAGCAGCAAAGTTTTTAGCGGGACGAACTATGGCTACACCTTC. It translates to CASSKVFSGTNYGYTF.

The chain recombines TRBV5-5 with TRBJ1-1; D remains ambiguous. The CDR3 is 14 residues long. Trimming removed 0 bases from V and 1 base from J, with 7 bases in between. The germline gives CDR1 SGHKS, CDR2 YYEKEE (reference sequence). The CDR3 coding sequence is TGTGCCAGCAGCTTGGGTCCAGCGAACACTGAAGCTTTCTTT. This encodes CASSLGPANTEAFF.

This chain links TRBV5-1 with TRBJ2-5; unclear D gene. The V gene lost 1 base and the J gene lost 5 bases, with 18 bases spanning the gap. Germline loops: CDR1 SGHRS, CDR2 YFSETQ. The CDR3 contains 16 residues. CDR3 protein: CASSLFSTGSAETQYF. The CDR3 region has the DNA TGCGCCAGCAGCTTGTTTTCTACGGGTTCCGCGGAGACCCAGTACTTC.